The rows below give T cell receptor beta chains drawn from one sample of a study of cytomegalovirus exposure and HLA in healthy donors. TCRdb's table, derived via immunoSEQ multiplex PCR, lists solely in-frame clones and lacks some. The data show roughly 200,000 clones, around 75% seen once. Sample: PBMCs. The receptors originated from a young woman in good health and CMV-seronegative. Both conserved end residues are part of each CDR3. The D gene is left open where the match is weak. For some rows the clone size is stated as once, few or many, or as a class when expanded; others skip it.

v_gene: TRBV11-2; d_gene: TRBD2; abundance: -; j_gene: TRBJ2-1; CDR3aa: CASSLSTSGRIPNEQFF; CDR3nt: TGTGCCAGCAGCTTAAGTACTAGCGGGAGGATTCCCAATGAGCAGTTCTTC
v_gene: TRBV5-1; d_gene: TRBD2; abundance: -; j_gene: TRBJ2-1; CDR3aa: CASSSFSGGAFSGEQFF; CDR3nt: TGCGCCAGCAGCTCTTTTAGCGGGGGAGCGTTTTCGGGTGAGCAGTTCTTC
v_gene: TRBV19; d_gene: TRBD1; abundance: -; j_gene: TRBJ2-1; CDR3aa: CASRNPGGSSYNEQFF; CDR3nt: TGTGCCAGTAGAAACCCAGGGGGAAGCTCCTACAATGAGCAGTTCTTC
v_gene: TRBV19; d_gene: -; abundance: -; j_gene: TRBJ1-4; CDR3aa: CASSSYRDEKLFF; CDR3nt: TGTGCCAGTAGTAGTTACAGGGATGAAAAACTGTTTTTT
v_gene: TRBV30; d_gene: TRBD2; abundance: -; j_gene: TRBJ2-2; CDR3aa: CAWSRLAYTGELFF; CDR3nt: TGTGCCTGGAGTAGACTAGCTTACACCGGGGAGCTGTTTTTT
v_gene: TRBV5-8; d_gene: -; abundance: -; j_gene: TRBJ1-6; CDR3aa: CASTQGQGLSPLHF; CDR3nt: TGTGCCAGCACGCAAGGGCAGGGATTATCACCCCTCCACTTT
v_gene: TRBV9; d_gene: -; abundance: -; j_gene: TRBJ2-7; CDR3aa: CASSVSGILTYEQYF; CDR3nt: TGTGCCAGCAGCGTATCAGGGATTCTCACCTACGAGCAGTACTTC
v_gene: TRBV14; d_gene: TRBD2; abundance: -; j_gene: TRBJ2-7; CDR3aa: CASSLRAGIGYEQYF; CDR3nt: TGTGCCAGCAGCCTAAGAGCGGGAATTGGCTACGAGCAGTACTTC
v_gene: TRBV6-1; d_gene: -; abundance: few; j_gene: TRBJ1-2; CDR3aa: CASSEVRGAYGYTF; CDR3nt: TGTGCCAGCAGTGAAGTGAGAGGAGCCTATGGCTACACCTTC
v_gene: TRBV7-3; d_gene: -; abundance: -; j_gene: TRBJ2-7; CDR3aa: CASSLSRGYEQYF; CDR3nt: TGTGCCAGCAGCTTATCCAGGGGCTACGAGCAGTACTTC
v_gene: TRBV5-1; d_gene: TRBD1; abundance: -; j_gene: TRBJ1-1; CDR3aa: CASSQTTGATEAFF; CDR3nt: TGCGCCAGCAGCCAAACGACAGGGGCCACTGAAGCTTTCTTT
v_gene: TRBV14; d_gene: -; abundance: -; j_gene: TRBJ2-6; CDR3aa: CASRLSSSGANVLTF; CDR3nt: TGTGCCAGCAGGCTTAGTTCCTCTGGGGCCAACGTCCTGACTTTC
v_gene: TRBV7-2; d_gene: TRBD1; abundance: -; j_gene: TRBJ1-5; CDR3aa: CASSSGQVGQPQHF; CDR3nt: TGTGCCAGCAGCTCGGGACAGGTGGGTCAGCCCCAGCATTTT
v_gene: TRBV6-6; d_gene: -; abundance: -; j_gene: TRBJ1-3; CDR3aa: CASSYGQNSGNTIYF; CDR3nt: TGTGCCAGCAGTTATGGACAGAACTCTGGAAACACCATATATTTT
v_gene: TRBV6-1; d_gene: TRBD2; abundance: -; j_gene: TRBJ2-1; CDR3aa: CASSAGTSHNEQFF; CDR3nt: TGTGCCAGCAGCGCCGGGACTAGCCACAATGAGCAGTTCTTC
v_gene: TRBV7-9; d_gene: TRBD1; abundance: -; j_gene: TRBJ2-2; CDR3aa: CASSLSGQGGTGELFF; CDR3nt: TGTGCCAGCAGCTTATCGGGACAGGGCGGCACCGGGGAGCTGTTTTTT
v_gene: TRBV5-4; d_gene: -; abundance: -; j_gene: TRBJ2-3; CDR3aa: CASSLGLSSTDTQYF; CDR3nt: TGTGCCAGCAGCTTGGGACTGTCTAGCACAGATACGCAGTATTTT
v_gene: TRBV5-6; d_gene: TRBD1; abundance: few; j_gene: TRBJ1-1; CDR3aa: CASSFLDRVVTEAFF; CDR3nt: TGTGCCAGCAGCTTTTTGGACAGGGTGGTCACTGAAGCTTTCTTT
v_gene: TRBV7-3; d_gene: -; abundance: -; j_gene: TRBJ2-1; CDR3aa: CASGRGRHNEQFF; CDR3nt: TGTGCCAGCGGGCGGGGTCGACACAATGAGCAGTTCTTC
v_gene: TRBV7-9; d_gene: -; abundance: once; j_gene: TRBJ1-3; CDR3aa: CASSPGPGILSGNTIYF; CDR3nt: TGTGCCAGCAGCCCCGGTCCAGGGATCCTCTCTGGAAACACCATATATTTT
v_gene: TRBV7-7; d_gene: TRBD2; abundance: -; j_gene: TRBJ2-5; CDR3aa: CASSSLRGGLETQYF; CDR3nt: TGTGCCAGCAGCTCCTTGCGGGGGGGCCTAGAGACCCAGTACTTC
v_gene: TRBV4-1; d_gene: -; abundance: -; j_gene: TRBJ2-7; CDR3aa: CASSQVFLADTRYEQYF; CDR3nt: TGCGCCAGCAGCCAAGTATTTCTAGCAGACACGCGCTACGAGCAGTACTTC
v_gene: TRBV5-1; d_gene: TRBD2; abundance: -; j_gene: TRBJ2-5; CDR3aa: CASSFIAGEQETQYF; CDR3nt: TGCGCCAGCAGCTTTATAGCGGGGGAGCAAGAGACCCAGTACTTC
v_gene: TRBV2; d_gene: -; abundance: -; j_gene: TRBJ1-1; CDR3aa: CASILSGAGDTEAFF; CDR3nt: TGTGCCAGCATCCTGTCAGGGGCGGGGGACACTGAAGCTTTCTTT
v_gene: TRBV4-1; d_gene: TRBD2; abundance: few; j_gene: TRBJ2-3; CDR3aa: CASSRLAGQDTQYF; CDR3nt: TGCGCCAGCAGCAGACTAGCGGGACAAGATACGCAGTATTTT
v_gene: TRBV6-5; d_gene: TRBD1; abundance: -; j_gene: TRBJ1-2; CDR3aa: CASRRTGSYGYTF; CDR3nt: TGTGCCAGCAGGAGGACAGGATCGTATGGCTACACCTTC
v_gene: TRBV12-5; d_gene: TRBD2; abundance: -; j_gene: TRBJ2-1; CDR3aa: CASGLKTPGTSGSRVYNEQFF; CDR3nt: TGTGCTAGTGGTTTGAAAACTCCCGGGACTAGCGGGAGTAGGGTCTACAATGAGCAGTTCTTC
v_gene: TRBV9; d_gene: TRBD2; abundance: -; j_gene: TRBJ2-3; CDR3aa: CASSDTSGASTDTQYF; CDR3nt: TGTGCCAGCAGCGATACTAGCGGGGCTAGCACAGATACGCAGTATTTT
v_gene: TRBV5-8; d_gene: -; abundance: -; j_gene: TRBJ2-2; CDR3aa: CASSLLAVSSGELFF; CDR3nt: TGTGCCAGCAGCTTGTTAGCGGTATCTTCCGGGGAGCTGTTTTTT
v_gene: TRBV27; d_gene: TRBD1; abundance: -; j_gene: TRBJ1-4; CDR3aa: CASTLQGVNEKLFF; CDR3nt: TGTGCCAGCACTTTACAGGGGGTGAATGAAAAACTGTTTTTT
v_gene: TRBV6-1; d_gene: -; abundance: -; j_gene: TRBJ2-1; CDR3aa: CASMVPGVGEQFF; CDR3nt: TGTGCCAGCATGGTACCGGGGGTGGGTGAGCAGTTCTTC
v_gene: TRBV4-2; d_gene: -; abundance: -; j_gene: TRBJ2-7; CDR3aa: CASSSPLASYEQYF; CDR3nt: TGTGCCAGCAGCTCTCCCCTCGCCAGTTACGAGCAGTACTTC
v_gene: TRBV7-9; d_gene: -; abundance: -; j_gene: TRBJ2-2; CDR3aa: CASSVQGSSGELFF; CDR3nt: TGTGCCAGCAGCGTACAGGGATCCTCCGGGGAGCTGTTTTTT
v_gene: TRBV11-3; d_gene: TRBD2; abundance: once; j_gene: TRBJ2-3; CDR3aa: CASSPSGAREGDTQYF; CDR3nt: TGTGCCAGCAGCCCCTCCGGCGCAAGGGAGGGAGATACGCAGTATTTT
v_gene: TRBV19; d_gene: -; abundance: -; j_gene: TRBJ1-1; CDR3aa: CASSITENTEAFF; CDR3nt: TGTGCCAGTAGTATTACAGAGAACACTGAAGCTTTCTTT
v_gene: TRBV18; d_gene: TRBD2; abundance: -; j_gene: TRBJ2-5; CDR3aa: CASSPPGLAGGETQYF; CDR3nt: TGTGCCAGCTCACCACCGGGTCTTGCGGGAGGAGAGACCCAGTACTTC
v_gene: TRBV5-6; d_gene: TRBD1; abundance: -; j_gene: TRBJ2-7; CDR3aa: CASSFPVAGGSYEQYF; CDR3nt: TGTGCCAGCAGCTTCCCGGTTGCAGGGGGCTCCTACGAGCAGTACTTC
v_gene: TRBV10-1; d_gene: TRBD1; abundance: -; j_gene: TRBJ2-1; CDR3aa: CASSETGVRDEQFF; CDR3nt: TGCGCCAGCAGTGAAACAGGGGTTCGGGATGAGCAGTTCTTC
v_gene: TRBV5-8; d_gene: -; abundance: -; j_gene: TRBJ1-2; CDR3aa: CASSLFNNYGYTF; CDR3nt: TGTGCCAGCAGCTTGTTCAATAACTATGGCTACACCTTC
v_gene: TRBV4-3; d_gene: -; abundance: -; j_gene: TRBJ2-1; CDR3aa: CASSQTTGSSDEQFF; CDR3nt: TGCGCCAGCAGCCAAACCACAGGGTCGTCCGATGAGCAGTTCTTC
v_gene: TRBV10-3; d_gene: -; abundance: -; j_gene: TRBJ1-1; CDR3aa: CAISEFRGETEAFF; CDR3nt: TGTGCCATCAGTGAGTTCAGGGGAGAGACTGAAGCTTTCTTT
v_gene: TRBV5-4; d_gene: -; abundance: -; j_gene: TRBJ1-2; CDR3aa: CASSPPSGDYGYTF; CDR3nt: TGTGCCAGCAGCCCGCCATCGGGGGACTATGGCTACACCTTC
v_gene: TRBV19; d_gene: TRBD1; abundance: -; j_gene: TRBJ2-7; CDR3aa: CASSITGGIYEQYF; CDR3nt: TGTGCCAGTAGTATTACAGGGGGCATCTACGAGCAGTACTTC
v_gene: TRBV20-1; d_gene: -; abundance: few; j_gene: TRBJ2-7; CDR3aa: CSARGPYEQYF; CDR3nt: TGCAGTGCCAGGGGCCCCTACGAGCAGTACTTC
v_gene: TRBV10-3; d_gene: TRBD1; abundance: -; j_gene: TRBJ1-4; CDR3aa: CAIWAGQINEKLFF; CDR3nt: TGTGCCATCTGGGCGGGACAGATTAATGAAAAACTGTTTTTT
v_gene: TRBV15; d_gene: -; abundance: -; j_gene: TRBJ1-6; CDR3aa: CATSRDPLGFGSGSPLHF; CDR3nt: TGTGCCACCAGCAGAGACCCTCTAGGATTTGGGAGCGGTTCACCCCTCCACTTT
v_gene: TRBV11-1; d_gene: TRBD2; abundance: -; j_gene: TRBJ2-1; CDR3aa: CASSTRLASYNEQFF; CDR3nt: TGTGCCAGCAGCACCCGACTAGCGTCATACAATGAGCAGTTCTTC
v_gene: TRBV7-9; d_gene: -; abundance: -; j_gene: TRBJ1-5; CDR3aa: CASSSQGPYNQPQHF; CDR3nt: TGTGCCAGCAGCTCCCAGGGGCCCTACAATCAGCCCCAGCATTTT
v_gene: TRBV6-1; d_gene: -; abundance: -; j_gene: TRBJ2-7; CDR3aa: CASSEVGEVDEQYF; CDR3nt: TGTGCCAGCAGTGAAGTAGGAGAAGTCGACGAGCAGTACTTC
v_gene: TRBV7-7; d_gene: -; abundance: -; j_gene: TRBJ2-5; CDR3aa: CASSLESAGWETQYF; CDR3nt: TGTGCTAGCAGCTTAGAGTCGGCAGGGTGGGAGACCCAGTACTTC
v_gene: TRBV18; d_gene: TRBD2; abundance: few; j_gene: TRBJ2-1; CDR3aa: CASSPPLLAGVSEQFF; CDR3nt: TGTGCCAGCTCACCACCGTTACTAGCGGGAGTAAGTGAGCAGTTCTTC
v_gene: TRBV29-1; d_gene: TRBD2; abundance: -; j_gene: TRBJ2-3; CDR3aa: CSVETGTSADTQYF; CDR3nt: TGCAGCGTTGAAACGGGGACTAGCGCAGATACGCAGTATTTT
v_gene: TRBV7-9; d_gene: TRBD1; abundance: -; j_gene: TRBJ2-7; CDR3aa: CASSLSGTVPSYEQYF; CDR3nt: TGTGCCAGCAGCTTATCTGGGACAGTCCCCTCCTACGAGCAGTACTTC
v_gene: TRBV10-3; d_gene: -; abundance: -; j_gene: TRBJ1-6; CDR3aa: CAISESTGYSPLHF; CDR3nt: TGTGCCATCAGTGAGTCCACAGGCTATTCACCCCTCCACTTT
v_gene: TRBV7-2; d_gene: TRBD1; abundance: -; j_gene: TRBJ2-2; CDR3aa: CASSPWDRVNTGELFF; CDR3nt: TGTGCCAGCAGCCCCTGGGACAGGGTGAACACCGGGGAGCTGTTTTTT
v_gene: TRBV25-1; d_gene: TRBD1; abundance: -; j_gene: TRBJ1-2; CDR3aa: CASSGTGNVNYGYTF; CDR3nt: TGTGCCAGCAGTGGGACAGGGAACGTAAACTATGGCTACACCTTC
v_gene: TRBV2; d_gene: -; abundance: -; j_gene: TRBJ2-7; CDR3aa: CASSEEDSSPSYEQYF; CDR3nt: TGTGCCAGCAGTGAAGAGGACAGCTCCCCTTCCTACGAGCAGTACTTC